This is a list of T cell receptor beta chains from one sample in a study of control samples from healthy donors and cancer patients. Clones were read by immunoSEQ multiplex PCR, and TCRdb kept only the in-frame ones, dropping some. The table records 10,000 or so clones, approximately 91% of them present only once. Sequencing was performed on PBMCs. Receptors originate from a man between 60 and 75 years old with colorectal cancer. CDR3s include the opening cysteine and the closing phenylalanine or tryptophan.

v_gene	CDR3aa
TRBV19	CASSGNQPQHF
TRBV6-2/TRBV6-3	CASSYSRDKSAYEQYF
TRBV28	CASSLMAGFVDNEQFF
TRBV27	CASSYRGQGLTEAFF
TRBV13	CASSLGVWTRNNYGYTF
TRBV28	CASSLLGVIMGSNQPQHF
TRBV11-1	CASSLPIGSTDTQYF
TRBV3-1/TRBV3-2	CASSPLRGSGYEQYF
TRBV4-2	CASSQEGGTLGYTF
TRBV10-2	CASSILLAGGRRPGTDTQYF
TRBV6-5	CASRPAASFTDTQYF
TRBV4-1	CASTKTGPGSDTQYF
TRBV4-1	CASRPWTGSNQPQHF
TRBV10-3	CAILDGESSYEQYF
TRBV29-1	CSVGGQFYGYTF
TRBV7-2	CASSLMVGYGYTF
TRBV2	CASRTTGKSHYGYTF
TRBV2	CASSESYYNEQFF
TRBV27	CARVRTGYSGNTIYF
TRBV6-4	CASSRATGEDYTF
TRBV2	CASMPGQVEETQYF
TRBV29-1	CSVGPRANYEQYF
TRBV30	CVWSKWAEAFF
TRBV11-2	CASRRVRGLSYEQYF
TRBV5-4	CASSSQSGSYQETQYF
TRBV28	CASSPPLTGGDTEAFF
TRBV7-2	CASSPSYEQYF
TRBV9	CASSVAMNTEAFF